This T cell receptor beta chain stems from a study of T cells after yellow fever vaccination. As for the study in general: Any fraction with a low cell number was prepared using SMART-Seq v4 Ultra Low Input.

Study findings and constraints: Any FACS-sorted repertoire could hold abundant clonotypes that contaminate it from the bulk population.

J gave up 6 bases and V 5 bases, and 2 bases lay outside the gene matches. The CDR3 is made up of 13 amino acids. The germline CDR1 and CDR2 sequences are DFQATT and SNEGSKA (reference sequence). This clonotype has more than one count but fewer than ten. Its cognate antigen is unknown. Researchers made TCR cDNA using 5'RACE template switching, and this step added a universal primer site and UMIs. TCRdb ran MiXCR on the 5' RACE reads and lists one entry per CDR3 protein. The sample comprises 250,000 to 300,000 distinct CDR3 sequences, roughly 5.6% of which are singletons, and roughly 3.3% rests with the top ten.

This specimen was CD4+ T cells sorted from PBMCs, taken on the day of the yellow fever booster vaccination. This clonotype was obtained from a man aged 18 to 29 who received the YFV17D yellow fever vaccine. The rearrangement uses TRBV20-1 and TRBJ1-5; TRBD1 agrees at 12 bases. The CDR3, as DNA: TGCAGTGCTCCGGGACAGGGGGCTCAGCCCCAGCATTTT. This codes for CSAPGQGAQPQHF.